The text below deals with one TCR beta chain. Antigen unknown. Clones were read by immunoSEQ multiplex PCR, and TCRdb kept only the in-frame ones, dropping some. The sample holds 2 million to 2.5 million clones, approximately 95% seen once. The data were taken from a study of shared clonotypes between healthy human individuals. The germline CDR1 and CDR2 sequences are KGHSH and LQKENI. J gave up 7 bases and V 6 bases, and 8 bases lay outside the gene matches. This CDR3 spans 13 amino acids. Notes on the study in general: The study found about 5.1% of naive CD4 clonotypes shared across a handful of donors.

CD45RA-negative memory and CD45RA+ naive subsets were split from the CD4+ cells. This receptor was identified in a man aged 18 to 30 in good health. Some clones in this sample may be carry-over from other donors' samples. The chain has TRBV18 and TRBJ1-1; 7 bases map to TRBD1. Sequenced: naive CD4+ T cells from PBMCs. Noted subset: CD45RA+ positively selected. The DNA for the CDR3 is TGTGCCAGCTCTCTTACAGGGGCAAGTGAAGCTTTCTTT. It specifies CASSLTGASEAFF. The full variable domain, rest sourced from reference TRBV18 and TRBJ1-1, is NAGVMQNPRHLVRRRGQEARLRCSPMKGHSHVYWYRQLPEEGLKFMVYLQKENIIDESGMPKERFSAEFPKEGPSILRIQQVVRGDSAAYFCASSLTGASEAFFGQGTRLTVV.